Presented here are 30 T cell receptor beta chains from one specimen sequenced in a study of blood T cell repertoires in COVID-19. Assay used: immunoSEQ multiplex PCR; TCRdb lists only in-frame clones, some missing. This repertoire shows some 43,000 clones, about 87% found once; its top ten account for roughly 15%. Sequencing was done on a sample of peripheral blood. These receptor sequences come from a man aged 60 to 69 with active COVID-19.

The V call is TRBV27, the J call TRBJ2-7, with 8 bases identical to TRBD2. The CDR3 spans 14 residues. Germline CDR1 MNHEY, CDR2 SMNVEV (reference sequence). Trimming removed 5 bases from V and 6 bases from J; junction bases left unmatched: 9. In DNA, the CDR3 is TGTGCCAGCAGTCCGGGGACTAGGCCAGGCGAGCAGTACTTC. Encoded protein: CASSPGTRPGEQYF.

The genes are TRBV29-1 and TRBJ1-4, with D possibly being TRBD1 (5 bases). CDR3 size: 14 residues. Germline CDR1 and CDR2: SQVTM and ANQGSEA. Trimming left V 3 bases short and J 8 bases short, with 16 bases between. The CDR3 sequence: CSVEFVGEGEKLFF. The DNA of the CDR3 is TGCAGCGTTGAGTTCGTTGGGGAGGGGGAAAAACTGTTTTTT.

The chain uses TRBV29-1 and TRBJ2-3, with D possibly TRBD1 on 5 matching bases. The V end was cut by 2 bases, the J end by 4 bases, with 10 bases between. Germline CDR1 SQVTM, CDR2 ANQGSEA. The CDR3 is 13 residues long. The DNA of the CDR3 is TGCAGCGTTGAAACAGGACGGGCAGATACGCAGTATTTT. Amino acid sequence: CSVETGRADTQYF.

The chain is built from TRBV7-9 and TRBJ1-2; the match to TRBD1 covers 7 bases. The CDR3 spans 16 residues. V lost 4 bases to trimming and J lost 0 bases; unmatched junction nucleotides: 8. CDR1 and CDR2 (germline): SEHNR, FQNEAQ (reference sequence). The CDR3 reads CASSSDLGQANYGYTF. In DNA, the CDR3 is TGTGCCAGCAGCTCAGACCTCGGACAGGCTAACTATGGCTACACCTTC.

This clone has just a few counts. CDR3 nucleotides: TGTGCCAGCAGCCAGGCTAGCGGGGGTCGGGAGACCCAGTACTTC. This codes for CASSQASGGRETQYF. This chain uses TRBV3-1 (or the pseudogene TRBV3-2) with TRBJ2-5; 10 bases align to TRBD2. Per the germline V gene, CDR1 is LGHDT and CDR2 is YNNKEL (reference sequence). Trimming cost V 3 bases and J 5 bases; bases outside gene matches: 6. This CDR3 contains 15 residues.

This clone was seen once. V usage is TRBV11-2 and J usage is TRBJ2-5; weak D call: TRBD1 (5 bases). There are 15 residues in the CDR3. The germline gives CDR1 SGHAT, CDR2 FQNNGV. The V and J ends lost 1 base and 5 bases respectively, with 14 bases between them. The CDR3: CASSLVGRVWETQYF. CDR3 sequence (DNA): TGTGCCAGCAGCTTAGTAGGCAGGGTGTGGGAGACCCAGTACTTC.

The CDR3 DNA reads as TGTGCCAGCAGCGTAGTACAGGGAAACACTGAAGCTTTCTTT. Protein: CASSVVQGNTEAFF. The chain has TRBV9 and TRBJ1-1; weak D call: TRBD1 (6 bases). Trimming shortened V by 0 bases and J by 2 bases, and 8 bases separated the two germline ends. CDR3 length: 14 amino acids. From germline, CDR1 is SGDLS and CDR2 YYNGEE.

Concerning this clone itself: A junction end diverges from the germline sequence, so it may reflect a read error. The rearrangement links TRBV5-1 to TRBJ2-1; maybe TRBD2 (6 bases). Germline CDR1 reads SGHRS; CDR2 reads YFSETQ. The CDR3 has 17 residues. The CDR3 nucleotides read TGCGCCAGCAGGTTGGGAGTCCAAGCGGGTGGTTACAATGAGCAGTTCTTC. It specifies CASRLGVQAGGYNEQFF.

This rearrangement joins TRBV2 to TRBJ1-4, with D unresolved. The CDR3 sequence is 13 residues long. The ends were cut back, 7 bases at V and 8 bases at J, with 14 bases in the middle. CDR1 and CDR2 from the germline V gene are SNHLY and FYNNEI. CDR3 amino acids: CASKVPQREKLFF. CDR3 nucleotide sequence: TGTGCCAGCAAAGTCCCCCAGCGGGAAAAACTGTTTTTT.

Notes on this clone: Germline and junction disagree at one end, which may indicate a read error. The CDR3 coding sequence is TGTGCCAGCAGGGACAGCTTCTATGGCCACACCTTC. It encodes CASRDSFYGHTF. The chain has TRBV3-1 (or the pseudogene TRBV3-2) and TRBJ1-2, with D possibly matching TRBD1 (6 bases). Germline lookup yields CDR1 LGHDT and CDR2 YNNKEL (reference sequence). This CDR3 spans 12 amino acids.

The V and J genes are TRBV3-1 (or the pseudogene TRBV3-2) and TRBJ1-6; 7 bases are a match to TRBD1. Unmatched junction bases numbered 5, after V lost 1 base and J lost 11 bases. From germline, CDR1 is LGHDT and CDR2 YNNKEL (reference sequence). The CDR3 runs to 14 residues. CDR3 sequence reads: CASSQGQGFTPLHF. In nucleotides, the CDR3 is TGTGCCAGCAGCCAAGGACAGGGTTTTACACCCCTCCACTTT.

This clone has just a few counts. The rearrangement uses TRBV4-2 and TRBJ1-5; D unresolved. Germline V gives CDR1 LGHNA, CDR2 YNFKEQ. This CDR3 has 15 amino acids. Trimming cost V 4 bases and J 1 base, with 11 bases left between them. The CDR3 spells CASSLRRGSNQPQHF. In DNA form, the CDR3 reads TGTGCCAGCAGCCTTCGTAGAGGGAGCAATCAGCCCCAGCATTTT.

In DNA, the CDR3 is TGTGCCAGCAGCCAAGACGATAGCGGGGGGGATACGCAGTATTTT. This codes for CASSQDDSGGDTQYF. This chain links TRBV3-1 (or the pseudogene TRBV3-2) with TRBJ2-3, with 10 nucleotides matching TRBD2. The V and J ends lost 0 bases and 6 bases, in that order; junction bases with no gene match: 3. CDR3 length equals 15 residues. Germline CDR1 and CDR2: LGHDT and YNNKEL (reference sequence).

The chain combines TRBV6-2 or TRBV6-3 with TRBJ2-1; tentatively, D is TRBD2 (6 bases). The CDR3 covers 13 residues. Germline values: CDR1 MNHEY, CDR2 SVGEGT. Trimming removed 6 bases at V and 6 bases at J, with 12 bases between. The CDR3 bases are TGTGCCAGCAGCGCACTAGCAGGCAATGAGCAGTTCTTC. Translated: CASSALAGNEQFF.

This chain joins TRBV7-8 and TRBJ2-3; the match to TRBD2 covers 10 bases. Losses at the gene ends were 1 base for V and 0 bases for J; bases not matched to a gene: 1. CDR1 and CDR2 (germline): SGHVS, FQNEAQ. The CDR3 sequence is 16 residues long. The CDR3 DNA reads TGTGCCAGCAGCTTAGTAGCGGGGGGCAGCACAGATACGCAGTATTTT. Its protein is CASSLVAGGSTDTQYF.

V gene TRBV2 combines with J gene TRBJ1-5; TRBD1 aligns across 8 bases. V was pared by 6 bases and J by 4 bases, with 8 bases of the junction left unmatched. The CDR3 covers 15 residues. CDR1 SNHLY and CDR2 FYNNEI come from the germline V gene. In nucleotides, the CDR3 is TGTGCCAGCAGCTCGACAGGGGTAGGGAATCAGCCCCAGCATTTT. Translated: CASSSTGVGNQPQHF.

The chain recombines TRBV10-3 with TRBJ1-2; tentatively, D is TRBD1 (6 bases). The CDR3 has 14 amino acids. V lost 2 bases and J 2 bases, leaving 9 bases between the germline ends. CDR1 ENHRY and CDR2 SYGVKD come from the germline V gene. CDR3: CAISERQGNYGYTF. CDR3 in DNA: TGTGCCATCAGTGAGAGGCAGGGGAACTATGGCTACACCTTC.

The chain links TRBV28 to TRBJ1-2; tentatively, D is TRBD1 (6 bases). The ends were cut back, 8 bases at V and 4 bases at J, with 17 bases in the middle. The CDR3 sequence is 14 residues long. The germline gives CDR1 MDHEN, CDR2 SYDVKM. In DNA, the CDR3 is TGTGCCAGCCTCAAGGGGGGGGATTTCTATGGCTACACCTTC. It codes for CASLKGGDFYGYTF.

The chain uses TRBV5-1 and TRBJ2-7; 12 bases agree with TRBD2. Germline V CDR1 and CDR2: SGHRS, YFSETQ. This CDR3 is built from 17 residues. Losses at the gene ends were 4 bases for V and 2 bases for J; bases not matched to a gene: 10. This CDR3 is CASSGIPSSGRAYEQYF. The CDR3 DNA follows: TGCGCCAGCAGCGGAATACCCTCTAGCGGGAGGGCCTACGAGCAGTACTTC.

The chain uses TRBV19 and TRBJ2-1, with 7 bases fitting TRBD1. V lost 7 bases, J lost 4 bases, and 4 bases stayed unmatched. Germline lookup yields CDR1 LNHDA and CDR2 SQIVND (reference sequence). The CDR3 loop spans 13 amino acids. CDR3 in DNA: TGTGCCAGTAACAAGGGACAGTACAATGAGCAGTTCTTC. Amino acid sequence: CASNKGQYNEQFF.

This chain uses TRBV5-1 with TRBJ2-7; the match to TRBD2 covers 7 bases. V trimming: 3 bases; J trimming: 7 bases; junction bases outside the gene matches: 10. Germline assignment: CDR1 SGHRS and CDR2 YFSETQ. The CDR3 length is 14 residues. The CDR3 DNA is TGCGCCAGCAGCTCCGCGACGGGGGGTTATGAGCAGTACTTC. This gives the protein CASSSATGGYEQYF. Combining the CDR3 with reference TRBV5-1 and TRBJ2-7 gives the whole variable domain KAGVTQTPRYLIKTRGQQVTLSCSPISGHRSVSWYQQTPGQGLQFLFEYFSETQRNKGNFPGRFSGRQFSNSRSEMNVSTLELGDSALYLCASSSATGGYEQYFGPGTRLTVT.

The chain carries TRBV4-1 and TRBJ1-4, with TRBD1 identical over 7 bases. The junction had 11 bases not matched to a gene; V was cut back by 4 bases and J by 0 bases. CDR3 length: 18 residues. Germline CDR1 reads MGHRA; CDR2 reads YSYEKL. CDR3 DNA sequence: TGCGCCAGCAGCCGCGGGACAGCCCTAATTGCAACTAATGAAAAACTGTTTTTT. It yields the protein CASSRGTALIATNEKLFF.

The chain is built from TRBV5-1 and TRBJ2-3; 14 nucleotides match TRBD2. Trimming took 4 bases from V and 4 from J; bases not matched to a gene: 5. This CDR3 is 16 amino acids long. Per germline, CDR1 SGHRS and CDR2 YFSETQ. In DNA, the CDR3 is TGCGCCAGCAGCCCGTCGACTAGCGGGGGGGCAGATACGCAGTATTTT. Translating gives CASSPSTSGGADTQYF. Using reference TRBV5-1 and TRBJ2-3 for the parts outside the CDR3, the full variable domain is KAGVTQTPRYLIKTRGQQVTLSCSPISGHRSVSWYQQTPGQGLQFLFEYFSETQRNKGNFPGRFSGRQFSNSRSEMNVSTLELGDSALYLCASSPSTSGGADTQYFGPGTRLTVL.

CDR3 sequence reads: CASSNPTGQGEDGYTF. CDR3 nucleotide sequence: TGTGCCAGCAGCAATCCTACCGGACAGGGGGAAGATGGCTACACCTTC. V gene TRBV28 combines with J gene TRBJ1-2, with 10 bases aligning to TRBD1. The V gene end was trimmed by 6 bases and the J gene end by 6 bases; junction bases not matched to a gene: 13. Germline CDR1 and CDR2: MDHEN and SYDVKM. This CDR3 region has 16 residues.

The chain carries TRBV27 and TRBJ2-7, with 10 bases fitting TRBD1. This CDR3 has 16 residues. Germline V gives CDR1 MNHEY, CDR2 SMNVEV (reference sequence). Unmatched junction bases numbered 12, after V lost 5 bases and J lost 5 bases. This CDR3 is CASSRAGTGVSNEQYF. The CDR3 DNA follows: TGTGCCAGCAGTCGCGCCGGGACAGGGGTATCAAACGAGCAGTACTTC.

The chain couples TRBV11-2 to TRBJ2-3, with D possibly being TRBD2 (6 bases). Germline V gene data show CDR1 as SGHAT and CDR2 as FQNNGV. The CDR3 loop spans 15 amino acids. Trimming took off 7 bases at V and 1 base at J, with 15 bases between the two ends. CDR3 coding DNA: TGTGCCAGCACTACTAGGGGCGGGGGCACAGATACGCAGTATTTT. It encodes CASTTRGGGTDTQYF. The whole variable domain, remainder taken from reference TRBV11-2 and TRBJ2-3, is EAGVAQSPRYKIIEKRQSVAFWCNPISGHATLYWYQQILGQGPKLLIQFQNNGVVDDSQLPKDRFSAERLKGVDSTLKIQPAKLEDSAVYLCASTTRGGGTDTQYFGPGTRLTVL.

The rearrangement uses TRBV5-6 and TRBJ1-1; 7 bases map to TRBD1. Germline V CDR1 and CDR2: SGHDT, YYEEEE. J was trimmed by 8 bases and V by 4 bases; bases with no gene match: 8. CDR3 length equals 13 residues. CDR3 loop: CASSPGTETEAFF. The CDR3 DNA reads TGTGCCAGCAGCCCCGGGACAGAGACCGAAGCTTTCTTT. Using reference TRBV5-6 and TRBJ1-1 for the parts outside the CDR3, the full variable domain is DAGVTQSPTHLIKTRGQQVTLRCSPKSGHDTVSWYQQALGQGPQFIFQYYEEEERQRGNFPDRFSGHQFPNYSSELNVNALLLGDSALYLCASSPGTETEAFFGQGTRLTVV.

This clone occurred a few times. The V and J genes are TRBV6-6 and TRBJ1-1, with TRBD1 matching 11 bases. J gave up 7 bases and V 5 bases, and 9 bases lay outside the gene matches. CDR3 length: 15 amino acids. Germline V gives CDR1 MNHNY, CDR2 SVGAGI (reference sequence). In DNA form, the CDR3 reads TGTGCCAGCAGTGGACAGGGGGCCGGGGGCGGTGAAGCTTTCTTT. Translated, it gives CASSGQGAGGGEAFF.

This chain links TRBV19 with TRBJ1-2, with a tentative D call TRBD1 (5 bases). In germline, CDR1 is LNHDA, CDR2 SQIVND (reference sequence). CDR3 size: 13 residues. Between the trimmed V and J ends, which lost 4 bases and 6 bases, there was a span of 12 bases. Written as DNA, the CDR3 is TGTGCCAGTAGTAACGCGGGGCGGGATGGCTACACCTTC. This encodes CASSNAGRDGYTF.

The CDR3 DNA is TGTGCCAGCGGGCCGACGGTGGGCACTGAAGCTTTCTTT. This codes for CASGPTVGTEAFF. The chain joins TRBV28 to TRBJ1-1; D is unresolved. This CDR3 is built from 13 residues. In germline, CDR1 is MDHEN, CDR2 SYDVKM. V gave up 8 bases and J gave up 4 bases, with 14 bases separating them.